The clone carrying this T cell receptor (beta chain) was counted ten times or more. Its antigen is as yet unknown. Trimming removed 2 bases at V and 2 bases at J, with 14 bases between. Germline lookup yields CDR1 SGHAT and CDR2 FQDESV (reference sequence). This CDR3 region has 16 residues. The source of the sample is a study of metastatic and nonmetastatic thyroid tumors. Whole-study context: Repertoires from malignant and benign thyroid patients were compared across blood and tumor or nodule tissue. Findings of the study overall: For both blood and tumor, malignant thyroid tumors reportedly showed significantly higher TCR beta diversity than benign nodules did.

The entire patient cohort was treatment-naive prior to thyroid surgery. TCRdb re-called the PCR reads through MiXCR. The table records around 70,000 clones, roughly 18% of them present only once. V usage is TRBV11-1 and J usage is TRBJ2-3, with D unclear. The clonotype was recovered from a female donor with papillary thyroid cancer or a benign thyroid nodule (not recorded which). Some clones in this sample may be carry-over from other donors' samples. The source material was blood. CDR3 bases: TGTGCCAGCAGCTTACTGTTACAAATCGACACAGATACGCAGTATTTT. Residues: CASSLLLQIDTDTQYF. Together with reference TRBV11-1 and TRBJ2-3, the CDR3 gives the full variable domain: EAEVAQSPRYKITEKSQAVAFWCDPISGHATLYWYRQILGQGPELLVQFQDESVVDDSQLPKDRFSAERLKGVDSTLKIQPAELGDSAMYLCASSLLLQIDTDTQYFGPGTRLTVL.